The T cell receptor (beta chain) under discussion was sequenced for a study of T cell changes during pregnancy in multiple sclerosis. V lost 5 bases and J lost 2; bases outside the gene matches: 2. Looked up from germline, CDR1 is PRHDT and CDR2 is FYEKMQ (reference sequence). This CDR3 contains 13 residues. This clone was seen only a few times. Clones were sequenced by immunoSEQ multiplex PCR, and TCRdb holds only the in-frame ones, with some missing. The sample lists around 33,000 clones; 85% to 90% were seen once. This sample comprised CD8+ T cells from peripheral blood mononuclear cells, obtained in the third trimester of pregnancy. The receptor was derived from a female donor with multiple sclerosis, enrolled in a pregnancy study. This chain uses TRBV13 with TRBJ1-1, with 7 bases lining up with TRBD1. As DNA, the CDR3 is TGTGCCAGCAGCGGACAGGTTAACACTGAAGCTTTCTTT. This sequence encodes CASSGQVNTEAFF.